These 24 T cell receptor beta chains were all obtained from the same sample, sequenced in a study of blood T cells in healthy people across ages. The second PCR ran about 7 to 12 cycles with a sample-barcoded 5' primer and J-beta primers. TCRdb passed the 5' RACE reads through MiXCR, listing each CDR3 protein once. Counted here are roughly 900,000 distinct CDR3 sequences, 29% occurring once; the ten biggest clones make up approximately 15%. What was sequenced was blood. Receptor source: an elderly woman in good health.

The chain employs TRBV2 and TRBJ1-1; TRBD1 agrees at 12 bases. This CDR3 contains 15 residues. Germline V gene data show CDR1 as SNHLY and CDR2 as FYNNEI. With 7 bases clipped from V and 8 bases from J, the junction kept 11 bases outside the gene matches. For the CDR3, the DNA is TGTGCCAGCACGGGACAGGGGGCGCTGGGGGCGGAAGCTTTCTTT. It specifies CASTGQGALGAEAFF.

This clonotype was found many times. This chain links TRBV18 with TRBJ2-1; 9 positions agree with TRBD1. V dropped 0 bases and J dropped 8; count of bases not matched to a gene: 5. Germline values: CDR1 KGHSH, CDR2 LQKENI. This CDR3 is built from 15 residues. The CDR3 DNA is TGTGCCAGCTCACCACCCGGGACAGGGTCTTATGAGCAGTTCTTC. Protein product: CASSPPGTGSYEQFF.

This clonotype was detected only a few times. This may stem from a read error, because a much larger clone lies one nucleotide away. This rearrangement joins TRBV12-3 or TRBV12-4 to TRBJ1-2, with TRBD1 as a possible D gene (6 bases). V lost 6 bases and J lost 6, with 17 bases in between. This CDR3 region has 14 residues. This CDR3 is CASRFSWGLNGYTF. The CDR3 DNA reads TGTGCCAGCAGGTTTAGTTGGGGGCTTAATGGCTACACCTTC.

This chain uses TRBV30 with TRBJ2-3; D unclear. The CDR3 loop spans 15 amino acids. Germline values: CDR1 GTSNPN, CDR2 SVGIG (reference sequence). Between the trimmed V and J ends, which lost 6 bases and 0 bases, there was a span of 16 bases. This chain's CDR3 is CACLDVAVSTDTQYF. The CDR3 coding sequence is TGTGCCTGTCTTGATGTCGCGGTGAGCACAGATACGCAGTATTTT.

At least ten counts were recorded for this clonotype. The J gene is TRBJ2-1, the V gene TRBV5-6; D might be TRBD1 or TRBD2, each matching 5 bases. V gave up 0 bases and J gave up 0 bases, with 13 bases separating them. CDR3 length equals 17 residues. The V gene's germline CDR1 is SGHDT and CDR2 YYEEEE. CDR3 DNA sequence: TGTGCCAGCAGCTTGGAGAGGGGCCTTGGCTCCTACAATGAGCAGTTCTTC. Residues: CASSLERGLGSYNEQFF.

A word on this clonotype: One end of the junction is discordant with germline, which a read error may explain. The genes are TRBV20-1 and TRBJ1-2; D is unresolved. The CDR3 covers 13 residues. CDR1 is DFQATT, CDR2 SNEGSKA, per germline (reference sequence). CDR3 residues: CSAREYGSMGCTF. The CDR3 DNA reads TGCAGTGCTAGAGAGTATGGGTCTATGGGCTGCACCTTC.

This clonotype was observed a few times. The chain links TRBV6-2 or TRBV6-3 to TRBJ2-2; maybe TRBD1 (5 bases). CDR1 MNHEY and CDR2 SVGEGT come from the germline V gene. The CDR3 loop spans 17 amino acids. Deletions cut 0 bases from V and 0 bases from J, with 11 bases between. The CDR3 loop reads CASSYSGRVANTGELFF. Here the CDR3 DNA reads TGTGCCAGCAGTTACTCTGGCAGGGTAGCGAACACCGGGGAGCTGTTTTTT.

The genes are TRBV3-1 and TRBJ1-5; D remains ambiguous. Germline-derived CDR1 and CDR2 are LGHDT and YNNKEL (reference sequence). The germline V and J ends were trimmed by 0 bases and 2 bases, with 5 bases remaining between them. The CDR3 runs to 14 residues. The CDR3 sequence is CASSQDFGNQPQHF. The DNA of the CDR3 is TGTGCCAGCAGCCAAGATTTCGGCAATCAGCCCCAGCATTTT. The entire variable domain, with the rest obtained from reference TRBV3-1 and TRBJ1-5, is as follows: DTAVSQTPKYLVTQMGNDKSIKCEQNLGHDTMYWYKQDSKKFLKIMFSYNNKELIINETVPNRFSPKSPDKAHLNLHINSLELGDSAVYFCASSQDFGNQPQHFGDGTRLSIL.

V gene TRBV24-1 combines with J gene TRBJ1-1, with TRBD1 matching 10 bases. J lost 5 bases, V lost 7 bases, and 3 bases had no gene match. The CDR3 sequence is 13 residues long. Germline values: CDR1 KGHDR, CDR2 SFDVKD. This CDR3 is CATRGQGRTEAFF. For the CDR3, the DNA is TGTGCCACCAGGGGACAGGGGAGGACTGAAGCTTTCTTT.

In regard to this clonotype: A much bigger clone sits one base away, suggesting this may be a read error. CDR3 bases: TGCACCGCCCGGACAGGGCGCAATGAGCGGTTCTTC. Translated, it gives CTARTGRNERFF. V is TRBV29-1 and J is TRBJ2-1; 8 nucleotides line up with TRBD1. Germline CDR1 SQVTM, CDR2 ANQGSEA. CDR3 size: 12 residues.

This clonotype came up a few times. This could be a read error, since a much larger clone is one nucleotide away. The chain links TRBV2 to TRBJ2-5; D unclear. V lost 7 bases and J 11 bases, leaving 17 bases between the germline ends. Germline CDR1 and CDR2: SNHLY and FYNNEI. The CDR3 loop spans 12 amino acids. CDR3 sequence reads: CASKAQVHEQYF. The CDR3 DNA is TGTGCCAGCAAGGCTCAGGTCCATGAGCAGTACTTC.

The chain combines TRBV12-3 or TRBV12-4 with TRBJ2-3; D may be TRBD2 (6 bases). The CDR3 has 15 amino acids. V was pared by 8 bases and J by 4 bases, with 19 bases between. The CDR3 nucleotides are TGTGCCAGCGGAACCGGGAGAGTGGGTTCAGATACGCAGTATTTT. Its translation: CASGTGRVGSDTQYF.

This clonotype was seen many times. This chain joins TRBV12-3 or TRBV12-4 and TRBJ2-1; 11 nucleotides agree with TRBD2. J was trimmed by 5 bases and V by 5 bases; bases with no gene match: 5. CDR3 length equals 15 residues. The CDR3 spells CASSISGGANNEQFF. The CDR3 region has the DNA TGTGCCAGCAGTATTAGCGGGGGGGCCAACAATGAGCAGTTCTTC.

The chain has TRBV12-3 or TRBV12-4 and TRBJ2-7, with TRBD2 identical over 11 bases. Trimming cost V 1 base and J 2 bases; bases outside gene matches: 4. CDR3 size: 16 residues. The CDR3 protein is CASSLEILAGAYEQYF. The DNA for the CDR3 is TGTGCCAGCAGTTTAGAGATACTAGCGGGGGCCTACGAGCAGTACTTC.

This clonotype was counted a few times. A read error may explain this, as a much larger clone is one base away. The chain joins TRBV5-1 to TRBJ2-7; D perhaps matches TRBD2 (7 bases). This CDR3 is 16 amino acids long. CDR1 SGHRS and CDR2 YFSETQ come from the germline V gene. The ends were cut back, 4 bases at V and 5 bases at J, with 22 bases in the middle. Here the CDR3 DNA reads TGCGCCAGCAGCGCCGGACAGTTCTCCGGGAGGAACGAGCAGTACTTC. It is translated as CASSAGQFSGRNEQYF.

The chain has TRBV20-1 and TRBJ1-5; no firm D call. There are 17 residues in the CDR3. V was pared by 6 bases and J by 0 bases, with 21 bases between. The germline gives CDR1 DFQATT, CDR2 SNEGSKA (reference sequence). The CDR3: CSATGGPTRGSNQPQHF. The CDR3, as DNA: TGCAGTGCAACGGGAGGCCCGACTCGTGGTAGCAATCAGCCCCAGCATTTT.

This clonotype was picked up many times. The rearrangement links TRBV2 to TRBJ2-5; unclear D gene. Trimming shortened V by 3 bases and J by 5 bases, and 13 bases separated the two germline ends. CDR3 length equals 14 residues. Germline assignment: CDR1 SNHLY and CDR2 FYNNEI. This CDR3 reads CASSDDVVGETQYF. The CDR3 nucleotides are TGTGCCAGCAGTGACGACGTGGTAGGTGAGACCCAGTACTTC.

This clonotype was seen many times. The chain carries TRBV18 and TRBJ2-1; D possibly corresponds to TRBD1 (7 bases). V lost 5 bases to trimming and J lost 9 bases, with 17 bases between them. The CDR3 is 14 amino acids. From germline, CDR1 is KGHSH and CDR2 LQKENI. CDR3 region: CASSDQGGVGEQFF. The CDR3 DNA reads TGTGCCAGCTCAGACCAGGGGGGAGTAGGTGAGCAGTTCTTC.

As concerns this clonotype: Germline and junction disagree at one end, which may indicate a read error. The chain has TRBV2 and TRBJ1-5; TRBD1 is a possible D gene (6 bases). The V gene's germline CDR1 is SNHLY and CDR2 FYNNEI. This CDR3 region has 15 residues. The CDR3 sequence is CASSVQGDSNQPRHF. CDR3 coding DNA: TGTGCCAGCAGTGTACAGGGAGATAGCAATCAGCCCCGGCATTTT. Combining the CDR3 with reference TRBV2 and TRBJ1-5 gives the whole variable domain EPEVTQTPSHQVTQMGQEVILRCVPISNHLYFYWYRQILGQKVEFLVSFYNNEISEKSEIFDDQFSVERPDGSNFTLKIRSTKLEDSAMYFCASSVQGDSNQPRHFGDGTRLSIL.

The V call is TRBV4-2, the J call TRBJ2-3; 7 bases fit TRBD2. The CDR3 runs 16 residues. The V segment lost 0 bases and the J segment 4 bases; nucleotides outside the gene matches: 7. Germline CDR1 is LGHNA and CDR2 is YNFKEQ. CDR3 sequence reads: CASSQEASGLADTQYF. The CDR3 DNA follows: TGTGCCAGCAGCCAAGAGGCTAGCGGCTTGGCAGATACGCAGTATTTT.

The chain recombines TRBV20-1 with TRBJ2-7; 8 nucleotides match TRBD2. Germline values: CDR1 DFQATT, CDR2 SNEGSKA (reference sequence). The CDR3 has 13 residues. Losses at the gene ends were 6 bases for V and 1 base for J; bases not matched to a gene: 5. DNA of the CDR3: TGCAGTGCAACCGGGACTAGGTCCTACGAGCAGTACTTC. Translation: CSATGTRSYEQYF.

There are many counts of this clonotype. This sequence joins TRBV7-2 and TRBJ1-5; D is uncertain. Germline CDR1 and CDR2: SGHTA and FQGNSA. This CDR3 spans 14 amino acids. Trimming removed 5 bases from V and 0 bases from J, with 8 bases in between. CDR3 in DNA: TGTGCCAGCAGCCTGGGGATTAGCAATCAGCCCCAGCATTTT. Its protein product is CASSLGISNQPQHF.

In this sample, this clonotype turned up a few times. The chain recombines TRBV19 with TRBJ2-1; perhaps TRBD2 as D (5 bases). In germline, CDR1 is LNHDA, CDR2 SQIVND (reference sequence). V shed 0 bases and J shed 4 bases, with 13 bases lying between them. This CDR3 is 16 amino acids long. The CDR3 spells CASSIDPRRVYNEQFF. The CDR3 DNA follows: TGTGCCAGTAGTATAGATCCCCGGCGGGTTTACAATGAGCAGTTCTTC.

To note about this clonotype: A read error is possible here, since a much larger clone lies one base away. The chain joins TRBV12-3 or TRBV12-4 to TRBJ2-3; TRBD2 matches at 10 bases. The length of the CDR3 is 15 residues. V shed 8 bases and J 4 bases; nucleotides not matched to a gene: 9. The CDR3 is CASRTSGTSADTQYF. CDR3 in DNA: TGTGCCAGCCGGACTTCTGGGACTAGCGCAGATACGCAGTATTTT.